A single sample gave rise to the 25 T cell receptor beta chains below, sequenced in a study of T cells expressing NK-cell markers. Following a re-call of the 5' RACE reads, TCRdb has one entry per CDR3 protein and lacks DNA. The sample's table shows 250,000 to 300,000 distinct CDR3 sequences. The sequencing sample was made of blood T cells: a sorted CD56 or NKG2C T cell subset, CD4+ or CD8+ T cells, or bulk PBMC T cells (not recorded which). These TCRs come from a woman aged 18 to 69 in good health.

The gene calls are TRBV5-8 and TRBJ1-2; TCRdb reports TRBD1, a call that lacks DNA to check it against. The CDR3 extends over 16 amino acids. CDR1 SGHTS and CDR2 YDEGEE come from the germline V gene. This CDR3 is CASSWPDGSRPYGYTF.

This chain joins TRBV20-1 and TRBJ1-2; TCRdb indicates TRBD1, and absent DNA this call remains unverified. This CDR3 has 14 residues. CDR1 DFQATT and CDR2 SNEGSKA come from the germline V gene (reference sequence). CDR3 amino acids: CSLYLAGGDYGYTF.

The CDR3 spells CASSEYGGGAEETQYF. The chain couples TRBV25-1 to TRBJ2-5; TCRdb returns TRBD2, unconfirmable since there is no DNA. The CDR3 runs to 16 residues. Per the germline V gene, CDR1 is MGHDK and CDR2 is SYGVNS.

V usage is TRBV5-6 and J usage is TRBJ1-2; the TCRdb call, TRBD1, lacks DNA for checking. The germline CDR1 and CDR2 sequences are SGHDT and YYEEEE. The CDR3 loop spans 14 amino acids. CDR3 protein: CASSWTGPNYGYTF. The whole variable domain, remainder taken from reference TRBV5-6 and TRBJ1-2, is DAGVTQSPTHLIKTRGQQVTLRCSPKSGHDTVSWYQQALGQGPQFIFQYYEEEERQRGNFPDRFSGHQFPNYSSELNVNALLLGDSALYLCASSWTGPNYGYTFGSGTRLTVV.

The V and J genes are TRBV5-5 and TRBJ2-5; TCRdb indicates TRBD1, and absent DNA this call remains unverified. The CDR3 is made up of 15 amino acids. Germline V CDR1 and CDR2: SGHKS, YYEKEE (reference sequence). The CDR3 sequence: CASSLAGGGLETQYF.

The chain recombines TRBV3-1 with TRBJ2-1; TCRdb's D call of TRBD1 is untestable without DNA. The CDR3 contains 14 residues. The germline V gene encodes CDR1 LGHDT and CDR2 YNNKEL (reference sequence). CDR3 region: CASSHRGTYNEQFF.

The chain links TRBV6-2 or TRBV6-3 to TRBJ1-2. Germline V lookup: CDR1 MNHEY, CDR2 SVGEGT. The CDR3 runs to 12 residues. The CDR3: CASSWTAYGYTF.

This sequence joins TRBV6-1 and TRBJ2-5; TCRdb calls TRBD2, which cannot be checked without DNA. The CDR3 is 15 amino acids. Germline-derived CDR1 and CDR2 are MNHNS and SASEGT. CDR3 in amino acids: CASSSYEAGRETQYF.

This chain uses TRBV12-3 or TRBV12-4 with TRBJ1-6; with no DNA, the TCRdb D assignment of TRBD1 cannot be verified. The CDR3 consists of 14 residues. CDR3 sequence reads: CASSQTGTLSPLHF.

V and J are TRBV7-2 and TRBJ2-2; as DNA is missing, the TRBD2 call by TCRdb cannot be tested. CDR1 and CDR2 from the germline V gene are SGHTA and FQGNSA. The CDR3 spans 14 residues. The CDR3 spells CASSWASGPGELFF.

The CDR3: CASREGGPLSYEQYF. The chain carries TRBV6-2 or TRBV6-3 and TRBJ2-7; checking the TCRdb D call of TRBD2 is not possible without DNA. CDR1 and CDR2 (germline): MNHEY, SVGEGT. The length of the CDR3 is 15 residues.

CDR3 sequence: CSARVPGRPPLHF. This chain connects TRBV20-1 to TRBJ1-6; the D call from TCRdb, TRBD1, cannot be confirmed without DNA. The CDR3 loop spans 13 amino acids. Germline CDR1 reads DFQATT; CDR2 reads SNEGSKA (reference sequence).

This sequence joins TRBV6-5 and TRBJ2-5; the TCRdb call, TRBD2, lacks DNA for checking. The CDR3 loop spans 14 amino acids. CDR1 and CDR2 from the germline V gene are MNHEY and SVGAGI. The CDR3 here is CASRYDPEGETQYF.

This rearrangement joins TRBV29-1 to TRBJ2-2; there is no DNA to check the TCRdb D call of TRBD1. The CDR3 extends over 14 amino acids. Germline-derived CDR1 and CDR2 are SQVTM and ANQGSEA. This CDR3 reads CSVAYGTNTGELFF.

The V and J genes are TRBV6-5 and TRBJ1-1; TCRdb returns TRBD1, unconfirmable since there is no DNA. The CDR3 totals 16 residues. Germline CDR1 MNHEY, CDR2 SVGAGI. CDR3 loop: CASSLGQGAGWGEAFF.

This chain connects TRBV7-2 to TRBJ1-6. The CDR3 is 15 amino acids. Germline lookup yields CDR1 SGHTA and CDR2 FQGNSA. The CDR3 loop reads CASSLESSYNSPLHF.

The chain joins TRBV5-6 to TRBJ1-1. This CDR3 has 12 amino acids. Germline V CDR1 and CDR2: SGHDT, YYEEEE. CDR3: CASSLQGPEAFF.

The chain joins TRBV4-2 to TRBJ2-3; checking the TCRdb D call of TRBD2 is not possible without DNA. The CDR3 is 16 amino acids. The germline V gene has CDR1 LGHNA and CDR2 YNFKEQ. CDR3 loop: CASSQAGTSNTDTQYF.

CDR3 loop: CSAAISGGGQETQYF. V usage is TRBV20-1 and J usage is TRBJ2-5; the TRBD2 assignment by TCRdb is unverifiable without DNA. Germline CDR1 and CDR2: DFQATT and SNEGSKA (reference sequence). The CDR3 spans 15 residues.

J is TRBJ1-1 and V is TRBV6-5; TCRdb's assignment of TRBD1 cannot be checked, as there is no DNA. Germline-derived CDR1 and CDR2 are MNHEY and SVGAGI. The CDR3 runs 16 residues. CDR3: CASSYGTGGMNTEAFF.

The chain carries TRBV6-1 and TRBJ2-4. Looked up from germline, CDR1 is MNHNS and CDR2 is SASEGT. The length of the CDR3 is 16 residues. The CDR3 region is CASSPRRVGDKNIQYF.

The V call is TRBV5-1, the J call TRBJ2-1. The germline V gene encodes CDR1 SGHRS and CDR2 YFSETQ. The CDR3 length is 16 residues. The CDR3 loop reads CASSLAHLSSYNEQFF.

The V and J genes are TRBV19 and TRBJ2-1; the TCRdb call, TRBD2, lacks DNA for checking. Looked up from germline, CDR1 is LNHDA and CDR2 is SQIVND (reference sequence). The CDR3 runs to 16 residues. The CDR3 protein is CASRTSGTDAYNEQFF. The variable domain in full, with the rest retrieved from reference TRBV19 and TRBJ2-1, is DGGITQSPKYLFRKEGQNVTLSCEQNLNHDAMYWYRQDPGQGLRLIYYSQIVNDFQKGDIAEGYSVSREKKESFPLTVTSAQKNPTAFYLCASRTSGTDAYNEQFFGPGTRLTVL.

The genes are TRBV6-2 or TRBV6-3 and TRBJ1-5. The CDR3 consists of 11 residues. Germline V lookup: CDR1 MNHEY, CDR2 SVGEGT. The CDR3 here is CASSYSGPQHF.

The chain uses TRBV4-2 and TRBJ2-2; the TCRdb D gene call, TRBD1, has no DNA to confirm it. Germline V gene data show CDR1 as LGHNA and CDR2 as YNFKEQ. The CDR3 is 16 residues long. CDR3 amino acids: CASSRRDRGNTGELFF.